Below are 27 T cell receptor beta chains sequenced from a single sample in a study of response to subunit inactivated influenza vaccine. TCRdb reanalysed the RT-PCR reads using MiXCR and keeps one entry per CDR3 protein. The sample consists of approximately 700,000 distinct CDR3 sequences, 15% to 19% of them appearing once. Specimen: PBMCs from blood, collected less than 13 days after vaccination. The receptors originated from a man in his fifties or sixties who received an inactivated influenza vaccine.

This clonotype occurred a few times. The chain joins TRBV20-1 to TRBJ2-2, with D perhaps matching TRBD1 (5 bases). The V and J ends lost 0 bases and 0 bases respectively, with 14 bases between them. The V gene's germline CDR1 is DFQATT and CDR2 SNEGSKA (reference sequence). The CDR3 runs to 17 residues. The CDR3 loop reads CSARDGARVANTGELFF. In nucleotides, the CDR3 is TGCAGTGCTAGAGATGGAGCCAGGGTCGCGAACACCGGGGAGCTGTTTTTT.

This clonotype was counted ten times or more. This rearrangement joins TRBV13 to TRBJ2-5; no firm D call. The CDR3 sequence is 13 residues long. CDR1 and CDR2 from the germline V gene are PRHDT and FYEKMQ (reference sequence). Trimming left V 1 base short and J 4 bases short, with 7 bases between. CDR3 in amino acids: CASSLAWGETQYF. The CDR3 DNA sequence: TGTGCCAGCAGCTTAGCGTGGGGAGAGACCCAGTACTTC.

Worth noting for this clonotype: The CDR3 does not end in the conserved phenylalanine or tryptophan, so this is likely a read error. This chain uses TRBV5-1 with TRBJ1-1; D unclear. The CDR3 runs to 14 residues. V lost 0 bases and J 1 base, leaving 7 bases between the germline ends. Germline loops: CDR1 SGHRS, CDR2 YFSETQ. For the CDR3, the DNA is TGCGCCAGCAGCTTGGCGCCAGGGAACACTGAAGCTTTCTCT. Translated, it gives CASSLAPGNTEAFS.

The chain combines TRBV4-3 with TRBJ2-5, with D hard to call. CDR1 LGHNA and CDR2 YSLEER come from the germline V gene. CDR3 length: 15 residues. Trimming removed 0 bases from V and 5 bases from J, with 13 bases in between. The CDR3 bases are TGCGCCAGCAGCCAAGATCGGGCCCGGTGGGAGACCCAGTACTTC. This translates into CASSQDRARWETQYF.

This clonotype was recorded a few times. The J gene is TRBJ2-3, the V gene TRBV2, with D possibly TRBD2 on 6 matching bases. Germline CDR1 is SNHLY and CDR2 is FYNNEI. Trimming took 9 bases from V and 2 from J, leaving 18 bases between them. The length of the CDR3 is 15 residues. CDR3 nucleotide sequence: TGTGCCAGGACCCTACCGGGACTTCTCACAGATACGCAGTATTTT. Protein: CARTLPGLLTDTQYF.

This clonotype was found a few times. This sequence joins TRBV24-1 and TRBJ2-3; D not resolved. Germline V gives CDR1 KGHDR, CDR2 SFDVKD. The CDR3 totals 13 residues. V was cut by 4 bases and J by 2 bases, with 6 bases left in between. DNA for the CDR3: TGTGCCACCAGTGAGAGCTTCACAGATACGCAGTATTTT. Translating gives CATSESFTDTQYF.

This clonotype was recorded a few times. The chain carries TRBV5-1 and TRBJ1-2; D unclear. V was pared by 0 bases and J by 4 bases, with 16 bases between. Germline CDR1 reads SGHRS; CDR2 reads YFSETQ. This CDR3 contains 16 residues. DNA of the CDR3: TGCGCCAGCAGCTTGGCCAGGTGGGAGAAAGGCTATGGCTACACCTTC. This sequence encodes CASSLARWEKGYGYTF.

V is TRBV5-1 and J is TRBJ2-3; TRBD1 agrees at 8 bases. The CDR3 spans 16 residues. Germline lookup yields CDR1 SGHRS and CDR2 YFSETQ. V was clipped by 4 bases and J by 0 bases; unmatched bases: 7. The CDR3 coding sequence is TGCGCCAGCAGCACTGGACAGGGACAGAGCACAGATACGCAGTATTTT. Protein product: CASSTGQGQSTDTQYF.

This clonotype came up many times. In nucleotides, the CDR3 is TGTGCCACCGGACTAGCGGAAAACATTCAGTACTTC. The encoded protein is CATGLAENIQYF. The chain uses TRBV15 and TRBJ2-4, with 10 nucleotides matching TRBD2. Germline values: CDR1 LNHNV, CDR2 YYDKDF (reference sequence). The CDR3 is 12 amino acids. The trim removed 8 bases at V and 5 bases at J, leaving 0 bases unmatched.

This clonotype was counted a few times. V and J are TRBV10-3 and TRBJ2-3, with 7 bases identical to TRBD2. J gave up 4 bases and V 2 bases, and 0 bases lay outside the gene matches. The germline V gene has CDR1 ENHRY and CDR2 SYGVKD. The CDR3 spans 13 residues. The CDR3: CAISETSADTQYF. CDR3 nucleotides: TGTGCCATCAGTGAGACTAGCGCAGATACGCAGTATTTT.

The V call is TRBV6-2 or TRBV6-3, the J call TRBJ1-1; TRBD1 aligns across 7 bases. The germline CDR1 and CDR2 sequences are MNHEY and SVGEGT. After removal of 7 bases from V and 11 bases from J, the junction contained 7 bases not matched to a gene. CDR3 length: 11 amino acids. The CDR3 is CASTDRVRAFF. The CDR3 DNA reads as TGTGCCAGCACTGACAGGGTCCGGGCTTTCTTT.

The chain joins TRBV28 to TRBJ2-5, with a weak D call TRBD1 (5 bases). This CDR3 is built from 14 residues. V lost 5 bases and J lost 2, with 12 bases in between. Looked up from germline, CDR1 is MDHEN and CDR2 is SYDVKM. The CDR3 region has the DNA TGTGCCAGCAGTGGCAGGGTCACACAAGAGACCCAGTACTTC. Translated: CASSGRVTQETQYF.

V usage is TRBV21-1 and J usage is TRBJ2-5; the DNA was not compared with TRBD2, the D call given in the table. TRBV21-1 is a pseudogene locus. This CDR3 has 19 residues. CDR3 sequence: CASSRPLLSERGVQETQYF. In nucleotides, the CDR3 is TGTGCCAGCAGCCGTCCACTACTAAGCGAGCGGGGGGTACAAGAGACCCAGTACTTC.

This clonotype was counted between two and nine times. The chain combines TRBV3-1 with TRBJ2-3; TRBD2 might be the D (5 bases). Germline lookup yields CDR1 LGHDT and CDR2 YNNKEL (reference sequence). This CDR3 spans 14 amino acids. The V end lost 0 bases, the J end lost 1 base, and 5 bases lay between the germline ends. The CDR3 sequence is CASSQERGTDTQYF. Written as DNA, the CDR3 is TGTGCCAGCAGCCAAGAGAGGGGCACAGATACGCAGTATTTT.

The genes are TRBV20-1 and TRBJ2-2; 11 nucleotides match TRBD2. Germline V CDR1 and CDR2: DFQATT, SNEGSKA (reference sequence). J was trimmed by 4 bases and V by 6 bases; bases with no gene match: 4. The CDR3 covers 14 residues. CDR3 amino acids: CSAPGTSGTGELFF. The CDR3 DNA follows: TGCAGTGCCCCCGGGACTAGCGGCACCGGGGAGCTGTTTTTT.

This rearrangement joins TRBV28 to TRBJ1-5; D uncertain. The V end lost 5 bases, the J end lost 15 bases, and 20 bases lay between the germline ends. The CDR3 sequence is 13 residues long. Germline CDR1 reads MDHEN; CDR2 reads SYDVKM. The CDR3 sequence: CASSLLYRGVGHF. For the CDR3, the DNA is TGTGCCAGCAGTCTTTTATATCGGGGAGTAGGGCATTTT.

CDR3 protein: CASSDITSGKNEQFF. CDR3 bases: TGCGCCAGCAGCGATATAACTAGCGGTAAAAATGAGCAGTTCTTC. V and J are TRBV5-1 and TRBJ2-1, with 8 nucleotides matching TRBD2. Germline CDR1 reads SGHRS; CDR2 reads YFSETQ. This CDR3 has 15 residues. V shed 4 bases and J 7 bases; nucleotides not matched to a gene: 10.

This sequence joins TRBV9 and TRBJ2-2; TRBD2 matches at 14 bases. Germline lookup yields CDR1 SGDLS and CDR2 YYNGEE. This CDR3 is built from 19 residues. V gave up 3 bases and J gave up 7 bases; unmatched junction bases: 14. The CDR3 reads CASSGPGTSGGPTSGELFF. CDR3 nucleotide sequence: TGTGCCAGCAGCGGCCCCGGGACTAGCGGGGGCCCAACCAGCGGGGAGCTGTTTTTT.

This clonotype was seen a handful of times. The CDR3 is CASSSDALYSYEQYF. DNA for the CDR3: TGTGCCAGCAGTTCGGACGCCCTTTACTCCTACGAGCAGTACTTC. This rearrangement joins TRBV6-5 to TRBJ2-7, with no clear D. The CDR3 totals 15 residues. Germline loops: CDR1 MNHEY, CDR2 SVGAGI. Trimming took 4 bases from V and 0 from J, leaving 13 bases between them.

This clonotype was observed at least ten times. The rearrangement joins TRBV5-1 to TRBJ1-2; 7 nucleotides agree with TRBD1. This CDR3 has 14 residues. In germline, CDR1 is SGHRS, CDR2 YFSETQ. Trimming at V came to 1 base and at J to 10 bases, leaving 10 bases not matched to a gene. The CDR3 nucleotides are TGCGCCAGCAGCTTGATCTCCCAGGGGGTGCCCTACACCTTC. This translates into CASSLISQGVPYTF.

The CDR3 nucleotides read TGCAGTGCTAGAATTTCTGCGGGGAACACTGAAGCTTTCTTT. Residues: CSARISAGNTEAFF. The chain links TRBV20-1 to TRBJ1-1; no clear D. CDR3 size: 14 residues. Germline V gene lookup returns CDR1 DFQATT and CDR2 SNEGSKA (reference sequence). V was pared by 2 bases and J by 1 base, with 11 bases between.

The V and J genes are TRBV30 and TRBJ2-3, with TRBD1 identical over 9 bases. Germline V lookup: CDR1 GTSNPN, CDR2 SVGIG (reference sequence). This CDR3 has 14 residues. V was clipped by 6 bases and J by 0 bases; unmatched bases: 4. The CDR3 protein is CACHRGPSTDTQYF. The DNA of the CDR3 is TGTGCCTGTCACAGGGGGCCTAGCACAGATACGCAGTATTTT.

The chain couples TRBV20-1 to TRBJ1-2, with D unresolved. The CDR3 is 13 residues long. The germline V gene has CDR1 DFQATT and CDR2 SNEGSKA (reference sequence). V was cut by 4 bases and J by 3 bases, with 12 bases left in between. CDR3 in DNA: TGCAGTGCTAAAAAGTACGCAGACTATGGCTACACCTTC. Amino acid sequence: CSAKKYADYGYTF.

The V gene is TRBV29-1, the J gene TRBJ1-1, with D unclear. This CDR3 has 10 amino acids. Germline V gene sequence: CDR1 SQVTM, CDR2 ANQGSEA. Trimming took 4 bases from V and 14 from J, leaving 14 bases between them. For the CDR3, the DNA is TGCAGCGTTGGTAACACCCCCTTCTTCTTT. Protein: CSVGNTPFFF.

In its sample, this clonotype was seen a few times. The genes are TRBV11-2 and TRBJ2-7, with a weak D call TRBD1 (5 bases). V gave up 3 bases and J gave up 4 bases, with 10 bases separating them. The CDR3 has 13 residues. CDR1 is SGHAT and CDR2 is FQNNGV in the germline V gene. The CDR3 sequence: CASSFPRVYEQYF. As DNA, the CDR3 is TGTGCCAGCAGCTTTCCCAGGGTGTACGAGCAGTACTTC. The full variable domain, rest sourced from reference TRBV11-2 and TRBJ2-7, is EAGVAQSPRYKIIEKRQSVAFWCNPISGHATLYWYQQILGQGPKLLIQFQNNGVVDDSQLPKDRFSAERLKGVDSTLKIQPAKLEDSAVYLCASSFPRVYEQYFGPGTRLTVT.

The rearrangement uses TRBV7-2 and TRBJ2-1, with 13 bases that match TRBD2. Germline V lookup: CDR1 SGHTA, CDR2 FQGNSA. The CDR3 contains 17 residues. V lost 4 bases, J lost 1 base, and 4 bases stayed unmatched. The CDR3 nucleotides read TGTGCCAGCAGCTCCACTAGCGGGGGGGGTTCCTACAATGAGCAGTTCTTC. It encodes CASSSTSGGGSYNEQFF.

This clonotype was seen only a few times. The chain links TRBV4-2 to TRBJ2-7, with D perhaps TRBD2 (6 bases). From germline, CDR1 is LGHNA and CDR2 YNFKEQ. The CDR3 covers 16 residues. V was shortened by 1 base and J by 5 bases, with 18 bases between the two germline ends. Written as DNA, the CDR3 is TGTGCCAGCAGCCAAGCCCCTGGGACTCCAACCCACGAGCAGTACTTC. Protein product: CASSQAPGTPTHEQYF.